These 16 T cell receptor beta chains came from one sample sequenced in a study of shared clonotypes between healthy human individuals. Sequencing used immunoSEQ multiplex PCR; TCRdb keeps in-frame clones, though not all of them. The table lists under 1 million clones, around 93% of them singletons. CD45RO-negative cells were positively selected for CCR7, leaving out terminally differentiated effector memory CD45RA+ cells. Sequences were obtained from naive CD8+ T cells sorted from blood. The receptors here all came from a man aged 30-40 years in good health.

For this clone: The identical CDR3 is also encoded by other nucleotide sequences in the sample. The chain joins TRBV27 to TRBJ2-2; D is ambiguous. V lost 5 bases, J lost 7 bases, and 8 bases lay in between. The germline V gene has CDR1 MNHEY and CDR2 SMNVEV (reference sequence). The CDR3 extends over 12 amino acids. DNA of the CDR3: TGTGCCAGCAGTCCCCTAGACGGGGAGCTGTTTTTT. This encodes CASSPLDGELFF.

The rearrangement uses TRBV27 and TRBJ1-2; TRBD1 matches 10 bases. Trimming cost V 3 bases and J 6 bases; bases outside gene matches: 13. This CDR3 spans 17 amino acids. Germline assignment: CDR1 MNHEY and CDR2 SMNVEV (reference sequence). CDR3 coding DNA: TGTGCCAGCAGTTTTGGGAGAGGCGGGACAGGGGTTGATGGCTACACCTTC. Its translation is CASSFGRGGTGVDGYTF.

This sequence joins TRBV27 and TRBJ2-5; the match to TRBD2 covers 10 bases. Looked up from germline, CDR1 is MNHEY and CDR2 is SMNVEV (reference sequence). V was clipped by 5 bases and J by 2 bases; unmatched bases: 5. The CDR3 totals 15 residues. CDR3 nucleotides: TGTGCCAGCAGTAGACTAGCGGGTACACAAGAGACCCAGTACTTC. As protein: CASSRLAGTQETQYF.

This chain connects TRBV7-9 to TRBJ1-1, with no clear D. Germline-derived CDR1 and CDR2 are SEHNR and FQNEAQ (reference sequence). This CDR3 region has 13 residues. The V end was cut by 0 bases, the J end by 6 bases, with 8 bases between. This chain's CDR3 is CASSLANPAEAFF. The CDR3 DNA is TGTGCCAGCAGCTTAGCCAATCCGGCTGAAGCTTTCTTT.

V is TRBV28 and J is TRBJ2-7, with D perhaps matching TRBD2 (5 bases). Between the trimmed V and J ends, which lost 6 bases and 4 bases, there was a span of 16 bases. The CDR3 spans 14 residues. Germline values: CDR1 MDHEN, CDR2 SYDVKM. The CDR3 nucleotides are TGTGCCAGCAGCTCCCCCCTCACTAGGTACGAGCAGTACTTC. Residues: CASSSPLTRYEQYF.

This sequence joins TRBV7-9 and TRBJ2-7, with 12 bases that match TRBD2. V was pared by 5 bases and J by 0 bases, with 14 bases of the junction left unmatched. This CDR3 contains 19 residues. CDR1 is SEHNR and CDR2 is FQNEAQ in the germline V gene (reference sequence). The CDR3 loop is CASSPETSGGRFGSYEQYF. For the CDR3, the DNA is TGTGCCAGCAGCCCCGAGACTAGCGGGGGCCGTTTTGGCTCCTACGAGCAGTACTTC.

V is TRBV27 and J is TRBJ1-2; D uncertain. The V end was cut by 3 bases, the J end by 6 bases, with 11 bases between. The germline V gene encodes CDR1 MNHEY and CDR2 SMNVEV (reference sequence). This CDR3 spans 13 amino acids. CDR3 residues: CASSFGPTDGYTF. In DNA, the CDR3 is TGTGCCAGCAGTTTCGGCCCCACGGATGGCTACACCTTC.

This clone was seen once. The chain joins TRBV19 to TRBJ2-2; D gene uncertain. Germline values: CDR1 LNHDA, CDR2 SQIVND (reference sequence). V lost 1 base to trimming and J lost 3 bases, with 6 bases between them. The CDR3 has 14 amino acids. CDR3 amino acids: CASSIGTDTGELFF. Here the CDR3 DNA reads TGTGCCAGTAGTATAGGGACCGACACCGGGGAGCTGTTTTTT.

The rearrangement joins TRBV14 to TRBJ2-2, with a tentative D call TRBD2 (5 bases). Trimming removed 7 bases from V and 2 bases from J, with 17 bases in between. The CDR3 covers 16 residues. Germline lookup yields CDR1 SGHDN and CDR2 FVKESK. CDR3 DNA: TGTGCCAGCACCCCCCCTCGGGGTAAAAACACCGGGGAGCTGTTTTTT. Amino acids: CASTPPRGKNTGELFF.

The V and J genes are TRBV19 and TRBJ2-7; D gene uncertain. V lost 6 bases and J 0 bases, leaving 9 bases between the germline ends. The germline V gene encodes CDR1 LNHDA and CDR2 SQIVND (reference sequence). This CDR3 region has 13 residues. The CDR3 is CASSFGNSYEQYF. DNA of the CDR3: TGTGCCAGTAGCTTCGGCAACTCCTACGAGCAGTACTTC.

This chain uses TRBV18 with TRBJ1-2, with D hard to call. CDR3 length: 12 amino acids. Germline V lookup: CDR1 KGHSH, CDR2 LQKENI. V was pared by 6 bases and J by 5 bases, with 10 bases between. The CDR3 spells CASSPGVYGYTF. The CDR3 nucleotides are TGTGCCAGCTCTCCCGGCGTGTATGGCTACACCTTC.

The rearrangement uses TRBV19 and TRBJ1-1, with 11 bases lining up with TRBD1. This CDR3 contains 19 residues. After removal of 3 bases from V and 8 bases from J, the junction contained 20 bases not matched to a gene. Per germline, CDR1 LNHDA and CDR2 SQIVND (reference sequence). CDR3: CASSIPRRTGGGLREEAFF. The CDR3 DNA is TGTGCCAGTAGTATCCCACGGCGGACAGGGGGCGGGTTACGGGAAGAAGCTTTCTTT.

This rearrangement joins TRBV27 to TRBJ2-3, with TRBD2 matching over 8 bases. The CDR3 totals 15 residues. Trimming at V came to 6 bases and at J to 2 bases, leaving 7 bases not matched to a gene. Germline CDR1 is MNHEY and CDR2 is SMNVEV (reference sequence). CDR3 sequence (DNA): TGTGCCAGCAGCCCCGGGGGGGGAACCACAGATACGCAGTATTTT. This gives the protein CASSPGGGTTDTQYF.

The chain employs TRBV5-6 and TRBJ2-5; 7 bases map to TRBD2. J was trimmed by 1 base and V by 5 bases; bases with no gene match: 8. The CDR3 runs to 15 residues. Germline assignment: CDR1 SGHDT and CDR2 YYEEEE. This CDR3 is CASSSGGESQETQYF. The CDR3 nucleotides read TGTGCCAGCAGTTCTGGGGGGGAAAGCCAAGAGACCCAGTACTTC.

The J gene is TRBJ2-5, the V gene TRBV7-9, with D possibly matching TRBD2 (6 bases). The CDR3 contains 14 residues. Germline CDR1 reads SEHNR; CDR2 reads FQNEAQ (reference sequence). Deletions cut 6 bases from V and 2 bases from J, with 13 bases between. Here the CDR3 DNA reads TGTGCCAGCAGAACCCACGGAGGGCAAGAGACCCAGTACTTC. This codes for CASRTHGGQETQYF. Using reference TRBV7-9 and TRBJ2-5 for the parts outside the CDR3, the full variable domain is DTGVSQNPRHKITKRGQNVTFRCDPISEHNRLYWYRQTLGQGPEFLTYFQNEAQLEKSRLLSDRFSAERPKGSFSTLEIQRTEQGDSAMYLCASRTHGGQETQYFGPGTRLLVL.

The V and J genes are TRBV10-3 and TRBJ2-1; D ambiguous. V gave up 4 bases and J gave up 3 bases, with 13 bases separating them. Germline V gene sequence: CDR1 ENHRY, CDR2 SYGVKD. There are 15 residues in the CDR3. The CDR3 loop reads CAISVRQVLYNEQFF. The CDR3 DNA reads TGTGCCATCAGTGTCCGGCAGGTGCTCTACAATGAGCAGTTCTTC.